This T cell receptor (beta chain) was profiled in a study of T-cell memory formation after mild COVID-19. About the study: Most TCR clusters belonged to a single donor. Study findings and constraints: Pre-infection memory held some responding clones, suggesting pre-existing cross-reactive T cells responded. Later expanders leaned CD4+, whereas clones that contracted between day 15 and 85 were balanced CD4/CD8.

Losses at the gene ends were 2 bases for V and 4 bases for J; bases not matched to a gene: 4. Germline V CDR1 and CDR2: SGHTA, FQGTGA. The CDR3 contains 15 residues. 5'RACE, which relied on constant-segment primers, yielded TCR alpha and TCR beta cDNA libraries carrying sample barcodes and UMIs. In TCRdb, the 5' RACE reads were re-called with MiXCR into one record per CDR3 protein. This table holds hundreds of thousands of distinct CDR3 sequences, approximately 27% found once. About this clonotype itself: What it binds is unknown.

Sequencing used PBMCs or a T cell subset sorted from them (not recorded which). The receptor was isolated from an adult woman who had mild COVID-19 (a few samples of this study predate the infection). Cell type and time point are not known. This sequence joins TRBV7-3 and TRBJ2-2, with 7 bases aligning to TRBD2. CDR3 coding DNA: TGTGCCAGCAGCTTACTGGCTAGCGGCACCGGGGAGCTGTTTTTT. Translated: CASSLLASGTGELFF.